One and the same sample provided the 19 T cell receptor beta chains below, sequenced in a study of blood T cell repertoires in COVID-19. Repertoires were generated with immunoSEQ multiplex PCR, while TCRdb's copy carries only in-frame clones and drops some. Counted here are about 190,000 clones, approximately 90% occurring once; the ten biggest clones make up 2% to 2.5%. The sample consisted of peripheral blood. The receptor set was obtained from a man between 65 and 85 years old with active or convalescent COVID-19.

The CDR3 reads CASSPGETTGELFF. CDR3 coding DNA: TGCGCCAGCAGCCCAGGGGAAACCACCGGGGAGCTGTTTTTT. The rearrangement joins TRBV5-1 to TRBJ2-2; tentative D call: TRBD1 (6 bases). The CDR3 has 14 residues. Germline V CDR1 and CDR2: SGHRS, YFSETQ. V was pared by 4 bases and J by 4 bases, with 11 bases between.

The gene calls are TRBV10-3 and TRBJ2-2; the D gene is possibly TRBD1 (6 bases). V was cut by 3 bases and J by 2 bases, with 13 bases left in between. Germline values: CDR1 ENHRY, CDR2 SYGVKD. This CDR3 spans 16 amino acids. The CDR3 DNA follows: TGTGCCATCAGTGACTTAAAGGACAGAAACACCGGGGAGCTGTTTTTT. Residues: CAISDLKDRNTGELFF.

The chain couples TRBV5-1 to TRBJ2-5; 12 nucleotides align to TRBD1. Per the germline V gene, CDR1 is SGHRS and CDR2 is YFSETQ. V lost 3 bases and J lost 11; bases outside the gene matches: 8. CDR3 length: 14 residues. This CDR3 reads CASSSSGTGGAQYF. The CDR3 DNA sequence: TGCGCCAGCAGCTCCTCCGGGACAGGGGGCGCGCAGTACTTC.

The chain has TRBV7-2 and TRBJ2-7; 7 bases fit TRBD1. J lost 4 bases, V lost 1 base, and 4 bases had no gene match. Per germline, CDR1 SGHTA and CDR2 FQGNSA. This CDR3 has 14 amino acids. The CDR3 region has the DNA TGTGCCAGCAGCTTAGGGGACAGACGTTACGAGCAGTACTTC. The encoded protein is CASSLGDRRYEQYF.

This sequence joins TRBV18 and TRBJ2-5; 10 bases are shared with TRBD2. The CDR3 runs to 16 residues. The germline gives CDR1 KGHSH, CDR2 LQKENI. Losses at the gene ends were 5 bases for V and 4 bases for J; bases not matched to a gene: 10. The CDR3 DNA sequence: TGTGCCAGCTCAGTGGCTAGCGGGAGATTCGGAGAGACCCAGTACTTC. Residues: CASSVASGRFGETQYF. Filled out from reference TRBV18 and TRBJ2-5, the complete variable domain reads NAGVMQNPRHLVRRRGQEARLRCSPMKGHSHVYWYRQLPEEGLKFMVYLQKENIIDESGMPKERFSAEFPKEGPSILRIQQVVRGDSAAYFCASSVASGRFGETQYFGPGTRLLVL.

V and J are TRBV11-2 and TRBJ1-3; 7 positions match TRBD1. The CDR3 is made up of 17 amino acids. Losses at the gene ends were 1 base for V and 2 bases for J; bases not matched to a gene: 8. CDR1 and CDR2 from the germline V gene are SGHAT and FQNNGV. CDR3 coding DNA: TGTGCCAGCAGCTTAGTAACGTCCGGGACAGCTGGAAACACCATATATTTT. Translation: CASSLVTSGTAGNTIYF.

This sequence joins TRBV19 and TRBJ1-2; D gene ambiguous. The V gene lost 5 bases and the J gene lost 0 bases, with 10 bases spanning the gap. Germline V gene lookup returns CDR1 LNHDA and CDR2 SQIVND (reference sequence). The CDR3 contains 14 residues. The CDR3 region has the DNA TGTGCCAGTAGTCCCGGGGTTTCTAACTATGGCTACACCTTC. Translating it yields CASSPGVSNYGYTF.

V usage is TRBV5-6 and J usage is TRBJ2-2; the D gene is possibly TRBD1 (6 bases). V was trimmed by 1 base and J by 5 bases, leaving 9 bases between them. Germline V gene data show CDR1 as SGHDT and CDR2 as YYEEEE. The length of the CDR3 is 14 residues. The CDR3 DNA follows: TGTGCCAGCAGCTTGAGGGGGATTACCGGGGAGCTGTTTTTT. This translates into CASSLRGITGELFF.

This clone was observed a single time. J is TRBJ2-3 and V is TRBV5-1, with 9 bases identical to TRBD2. The germline V gene has CDR1 SGHRS and CDR2 YFSETQ. The CDR3 runs 17 residues. Trimming cost V 4 bases and J 3 bases; bases outside gene matches: 12. As DNA, the CDR3 is TGCGCCAGCAGCCCCTCAATTAGCGGGAGAGGAACAGATACGCAGTATTTT. Amino acids: CASSPSISGRGTDTQYF.

The rearrangement joins TRBV5-5 to TRBJ1-2; 9 nucleotides match TRBD1. This CDR3 is built from 13 residues. From germline, CDR1 is SGHKS and CDR2 YYEKEE (reference sequence). The V gene end was trimmed by 5 bases and the J gene end by 3 bases; junction bases not matched to a gene: 2. In DNA form, the CDR3 reads TGTGCCAGCAGTCGGGACAGGGACTATGGCTACACCTTC. Translating it yields CASSRDRDYGYTF. Filled out from reference TRBV5-5 and TRBJ1-2, the complete variable domain reads DAGVTQSPTHLIKTRGQQVTLRCSPISGHKSVSWYQQVLGQGPQFIFQYYEKEERGRGNFPDRFSARQFPNYSSELNVNALLLGDSALYLCASSRDRDYGYTFGSGTRLTVV.

The chain is built from TRBV13 and TRBJ2-3; 8 bases agree with TRBD2. J gave up 3 bases and V 0 bases, and 2 bases lay outside the gene matches. CDR3 size: 15 residues. Germline V gene lookup returns CDR1 PRHDT and CDR2 FYEKMQ (reference sequence). The CDR3: CASSLGLAVTDTQYF. CDR3 nucleotide sequence: TGTGCCAGCAGCTTAGGACTAGCGGTAACAGATACGCAGTATTTT. The entire variable domain, with the rest obtained from reference TRBV13 and TRBJ2-3, is as follows: AAGVIQSPRHLIKEKRETATLKCYPIPRHDTVYWYQQGPGQDPQFLISFYEKMQSDKGSIPDRFSAQQFSDYHSELNMSSLELGDSALYFCASSLGLAVTDTQYFGPGTRLTVL.

This rearrangement joins TRBV5-4 to TRBJ2-1; 9 nucleotides align to TRBD1. The CDR3 is 16 amino acids. Germline CDR1 is SGHNT and CDR2 is YYREEE (reference sequence). Losses at the gene ends were 3 bases for V and 3 bases for J; bases not matched to a gene: 7. CDR3 DNA: TGTGCCAGCAGCTCTGGGGGGGGACAGGGCTACAATGAGCAGTTCTTC. Translating gives CASSSGGGQGYNEQFF.

The chain carries TRBV5-4 and TRBJ2-1, with TRBD2 matching over 7 bases. CDR1 is SGHNT, CDR2 YYREEE, per germline (reference sequence). This CDR3 comprises 15 residues. The V and J ends lost 1 base and 3 bases, in that order; junction bases with no gene match: 4. This chain's CDR3 is CASSLRLAVYNEQFF. In DNA form, the CDR3 reads TGTGCCAGCAGCTTGAGACTAGCTGTCTACAATGAGCAGTTCTTC.

The chain is built from TRBV28 and TRBJ2-1; possibly TRBD1 for D (6 bases). Trimming left V 6 bases short and J 5 bases short, with 17 bases between. The CDR3 covers 15 residues. Germline V CDR1 and CDR2: MDHEN, SYDVKM. Here the CDR3 DNA reads TGTGCCAGCAGGGACTCCACAGGGCCCCACAATGAGCAGTTCTTC. This encodes CASRDSTGPHNEQFF.

V is TRBV28 and J is TRBJ2-5; D not certain. Trimming shortened V by 4 bases and J by 7 bases, and 13 bases separated the two germline ends. Germline-derived CDR1 and CDR2 are MDHEN and SYDVKM. CDR3 length equals 13 residues. CDR3 sequence reads: CASSSPGDGTQYF. The CDR3 DNA follows: TGTGCCAGCAGTTCCCCTGGAGACGGGACCCAGTACTTC.

This clone was recorded once. This rearrangement joins TRBV3-1 (or the pseudogene TRBV3-2) to TRBJ2-5, with 7 bases fitting TRBD1. The V and J ends lost 4 bases and 2 bases, in that order; junction bases with no gene match: 4. CDR3 length: 14 amino acids. Per the germline V gene, CDR1 is LGHDT and CDR2 is YNNKEL (reference sequence). The CDR3 loop reads CASSPRDSQETQYF. Here the CDR3 DNA reads TGTGCCAGCAGCCCCCGGGACAGTCAAGAGACCCAGTACTTC.

V usage is TRBV6-1 and J usage is TRBJ2-7; 7 bases are a match to TRBD1. V was clipped by 3 bases and J by 3 bases; unmatched bases: 11. Per germline, CDR1 MNHNS and CDR2 SASEGT. CDR3 length: 16 amino acids. In nucleotides, the CDR3 is TGTGCCAGCAGTGATCAGACAGGGAAGACTCTCTACGAGCAGTACTTC. Translated: CASSDQTGKTLYEQYF.

The table lists this clone with many counts. DNA for the CDR3: TGTGCCAGTAACCAGGGAATGAGCAATCAGCCCCAGCATTTT. This encodes CASNQGMSNQPQHF. The gene calls are TRBV5-8 and TRBJ1-5; a weak D match, TRBD1 (5 bases). The V gene's germline CDR1 is SGHTS and CDR2 YDEGEE. Trimming shortened V by 8 bases and J by 1 base, and 13 bases separated the two germline ends. The CDR3 is 14 amino acids. Full variable domain (rest looked up from reference TRBV5-8 and TRBJ1-5): EAGVTQSPTHLIKTRGQQATLRCSPISGHTSVYWYQQALGLGLQFLLWYDEGEERNRGNFPPRFSGRQFPNYSSELNVNALELEDSALYLCASNQGMSNQPQHFGDGTRLSIL.

This clone was detected only a few times. V and J are TRBV7-2 and TRBJ2-5; TRBD1 might be the D (5 bases). V was shortened by 2 bases and J by 5 bases, with 9 bases between the two germline ends. Germline V CDR1 and CDR2: SGHTA, FQGNSA. This CDR3 is 13 amino acids long. The CDR3 DNA follows: TGTGCCAGCAGCTTACGACAGTATGAGACCCAGTACTTC. Its translation: CASSLRQYETQYF.